This T cell receptor (beta chain) is from a study of T cells in Graves' hyperthyroidism and ophthalmopathy. Amplification of TCR beta CDR3 regions was performed using RNA transcripts as template. A first-round RT-PCR of the TCR CDR3 used the HTBI primer set. TCRdb called the multiplex PCR reads again in MiXCR, with one record for every CDR3 protein. The data show about 590,000 distinct CDR3 sequences, roughly 14% seen once. This clonotype has a count of ten or more. Per germline, CDR1 DFQATT and CDR2 SNEGSKA (reference sequence). The V end lost 5 bases, the J end lost 3 bases, and 14 bases lay between the germline ends. This CDR3 has 14 residues.

This receptor was identified in a woman in her 30s with Graves' hyperthyroidism. The sequenced material came from blood. V usage is TRBV20-1 and J usage is TRBJ2-1, with no clear D. The CDR3 DNA reads TGCAGTGCTCTCCGGACCGCAAGCTACAATGAGCAGTTCTTC. It codes for CSALRTASYNEQFF.